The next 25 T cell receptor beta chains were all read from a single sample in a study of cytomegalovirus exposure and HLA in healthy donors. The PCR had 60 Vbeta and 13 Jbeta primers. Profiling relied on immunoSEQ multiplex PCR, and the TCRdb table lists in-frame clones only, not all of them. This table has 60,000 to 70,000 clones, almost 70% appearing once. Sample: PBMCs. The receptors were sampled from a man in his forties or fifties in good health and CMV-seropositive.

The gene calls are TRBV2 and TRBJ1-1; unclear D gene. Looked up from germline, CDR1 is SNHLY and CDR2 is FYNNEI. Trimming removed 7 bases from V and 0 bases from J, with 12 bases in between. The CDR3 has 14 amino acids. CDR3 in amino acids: CASTNGFVNTEAFF. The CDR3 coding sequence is TGTGCCAGCACCAACGGGTTTGTGAACACTGAAGCTTTCTTT.

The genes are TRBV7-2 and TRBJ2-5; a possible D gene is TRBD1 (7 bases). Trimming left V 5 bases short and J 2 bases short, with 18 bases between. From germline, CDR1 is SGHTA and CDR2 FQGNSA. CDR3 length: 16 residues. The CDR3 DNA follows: TGTGCCAGCAGCCCCGCTGGAGGGGGCTTACAAGAGACCCAGTACTTC. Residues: CASSPAGGGLQETQYF.

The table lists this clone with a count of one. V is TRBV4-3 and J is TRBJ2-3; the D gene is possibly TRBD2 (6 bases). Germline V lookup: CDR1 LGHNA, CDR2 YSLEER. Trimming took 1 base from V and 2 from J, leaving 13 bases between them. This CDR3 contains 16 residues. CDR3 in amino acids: CASSQGRGRFTDTQYF. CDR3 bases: TGCGCCAGCAGCCAAGGGAGGGGCAGGTTCACAGATACGCAGTATTTT.

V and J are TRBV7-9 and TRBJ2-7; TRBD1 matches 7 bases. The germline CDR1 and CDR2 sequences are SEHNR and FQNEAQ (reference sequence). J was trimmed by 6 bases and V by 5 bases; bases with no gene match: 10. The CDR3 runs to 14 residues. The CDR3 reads CASSEDREDCEQYF. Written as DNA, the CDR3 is TGTGCCAGCAGCGAAGACAGGGAAGATTGCGAGCAGTACTTC. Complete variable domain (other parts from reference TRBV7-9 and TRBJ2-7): DTGVSQNPRHKITKRGQNVTFRCDPISEHNRLYWYRQTLGQGPEFLTYFQNEAQLEKSRLLSDRFSAERPKGSFSTLEIQRTEQGDSAMYLCASSEDREDCEQYFGPGTRLTVT.

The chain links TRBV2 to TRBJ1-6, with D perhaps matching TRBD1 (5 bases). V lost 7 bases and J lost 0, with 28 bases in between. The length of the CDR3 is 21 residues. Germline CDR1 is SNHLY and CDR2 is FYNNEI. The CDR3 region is CASIQIIRNRSGGSYNSPLHF. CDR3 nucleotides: TGTGCCAGCATACAAATTATACGAAACAGGTCCGGGGGCTCCTATAATTCACCCCTCCACTTT.

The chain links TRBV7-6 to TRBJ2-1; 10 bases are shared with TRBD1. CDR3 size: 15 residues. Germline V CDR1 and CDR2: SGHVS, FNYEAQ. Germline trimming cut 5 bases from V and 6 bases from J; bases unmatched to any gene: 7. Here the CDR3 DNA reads TGTGCCAGCAGCCTCGGGACAGGGGTGGGCAATGAGCAGTTCTTC. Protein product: CASSLGTGVGNEQFF.

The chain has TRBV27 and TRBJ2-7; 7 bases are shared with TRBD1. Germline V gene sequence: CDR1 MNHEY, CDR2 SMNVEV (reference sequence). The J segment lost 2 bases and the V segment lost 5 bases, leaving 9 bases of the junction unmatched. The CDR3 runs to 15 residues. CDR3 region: CASSASGTVTYEQYF. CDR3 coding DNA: TGTGCCAGCAGTGCCTCCGGGACAGTGACCTACGAGCAGTACTTC.

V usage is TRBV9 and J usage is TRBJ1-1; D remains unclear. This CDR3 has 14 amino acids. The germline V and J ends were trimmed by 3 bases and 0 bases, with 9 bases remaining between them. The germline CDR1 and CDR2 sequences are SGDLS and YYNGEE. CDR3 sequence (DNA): TGTGCCAGCAGCGCTTTTACAGTGAACACTGAAGCTTTCTTT. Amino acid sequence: CASSAFTVNTEAFF.

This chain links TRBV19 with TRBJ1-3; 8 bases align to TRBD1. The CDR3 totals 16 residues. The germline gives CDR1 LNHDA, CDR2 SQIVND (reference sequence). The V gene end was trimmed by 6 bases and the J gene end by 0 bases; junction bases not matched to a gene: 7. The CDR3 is CASRTHQGASGNTIYF. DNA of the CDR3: TGTGCCAGTAGGACCCATCAGGGGGCCTCTGGAAACACCATATATTTT.

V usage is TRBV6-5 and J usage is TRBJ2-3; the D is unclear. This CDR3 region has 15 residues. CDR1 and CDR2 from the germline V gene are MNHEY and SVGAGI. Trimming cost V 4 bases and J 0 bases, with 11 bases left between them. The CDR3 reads CASSSLLLSTDTQYF. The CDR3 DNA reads TGTGCCAGCAGTTCCCTTCTCTTGAGCACAGATACGCAGTATTTT.

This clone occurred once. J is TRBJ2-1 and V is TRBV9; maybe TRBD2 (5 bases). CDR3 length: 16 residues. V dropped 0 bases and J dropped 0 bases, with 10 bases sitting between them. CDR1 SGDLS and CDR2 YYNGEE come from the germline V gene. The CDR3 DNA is TGTGCCAGCAGCGTAGGTCAGAGGGTCTCCTACAATGAGCAGTTCTTC. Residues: CASSVGQRVSYNEQFF.

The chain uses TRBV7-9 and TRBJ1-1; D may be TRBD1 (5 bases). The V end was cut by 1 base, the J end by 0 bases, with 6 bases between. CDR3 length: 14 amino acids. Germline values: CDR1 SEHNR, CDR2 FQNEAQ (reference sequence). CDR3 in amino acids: CASSLEQVNTEAFF. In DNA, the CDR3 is TGTGCCAGCAGCTTAGAACAGGTGAACACTGAAGCTTTCTTT.

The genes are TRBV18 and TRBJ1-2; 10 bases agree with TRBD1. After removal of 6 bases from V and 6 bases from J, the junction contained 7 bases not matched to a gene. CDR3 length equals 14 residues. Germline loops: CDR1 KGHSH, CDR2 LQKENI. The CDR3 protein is CASSPGTGVHGYTF. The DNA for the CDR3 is TGTGCCAGCTCCCCCGGGACAGGGGTTCATGGCTACACCTTC.

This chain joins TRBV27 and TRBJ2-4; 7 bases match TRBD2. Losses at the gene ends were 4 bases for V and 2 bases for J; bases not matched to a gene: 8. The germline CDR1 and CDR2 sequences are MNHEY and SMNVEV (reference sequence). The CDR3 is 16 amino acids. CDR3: CASSWGGGGTKNIQYF. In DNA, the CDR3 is TGTGCCAGCAGTTGGGGTGGGGGGGGGACCAAAAACATTCAGTACTTC.

The DNA for the CDR3 is TGTGCCAGCAGCTTAGTTATTAGCCCATCCTACGAGCAGTACTTC. Translating it yields CASSLVISPSYEQYF. This chain links TRBV7-2 with TRBJ2-7; D not resolved. Germline values: CDR1 SGHTA, CDR2 FQGNSA. CDR3 length equals 15 residues. Trimming removed 1 base at V and 1 base at J, with 11 bases between.

CDR3 sequence: CASSSYRVGTYNEQFF. As DNA, the CDR3 is TGTGCCAGCAGTTCCTACAGAGTAGGCACCTACAATGAGCAGTTCTTC. This sequence joins TRBV6-5 and TRBJ2-1; no clear D. The germline gives CDR1 MNHEY, CDR2 SVGAGI. This CDR3 has 16 residues. The V end was cut by 4 bases, the J end by 2 bases, with 15 bases between.

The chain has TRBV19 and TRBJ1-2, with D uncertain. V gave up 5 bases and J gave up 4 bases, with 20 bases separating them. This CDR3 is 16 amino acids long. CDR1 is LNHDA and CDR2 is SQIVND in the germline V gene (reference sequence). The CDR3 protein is CASSVLARVSGYGYTF. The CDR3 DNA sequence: TGTGCCAGTAGTGTACTAGCCCGGGTCTCTGGCTATGGCTACACCTTC.

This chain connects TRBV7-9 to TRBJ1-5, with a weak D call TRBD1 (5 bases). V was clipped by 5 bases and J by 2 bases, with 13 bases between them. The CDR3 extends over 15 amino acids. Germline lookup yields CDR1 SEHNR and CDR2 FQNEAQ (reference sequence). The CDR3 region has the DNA TGTGCCAGCAGCCGAAGCAGGGAGGGCAATCAGCCCCAGCATTTT. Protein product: CASSRSREGNQPQHF.

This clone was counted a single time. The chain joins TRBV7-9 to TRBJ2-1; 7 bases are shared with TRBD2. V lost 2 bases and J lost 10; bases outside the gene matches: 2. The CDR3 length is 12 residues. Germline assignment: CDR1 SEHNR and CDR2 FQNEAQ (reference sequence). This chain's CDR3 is CASSLSAGEQFF. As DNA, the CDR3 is TGTGCCAGCAGCTTATCAGCGGGAGAGCAGTTCTTC.

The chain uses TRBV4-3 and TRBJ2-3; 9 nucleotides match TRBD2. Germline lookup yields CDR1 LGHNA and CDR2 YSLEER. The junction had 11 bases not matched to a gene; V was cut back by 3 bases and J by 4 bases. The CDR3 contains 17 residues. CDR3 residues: CASSHKWEREVPDTQYF. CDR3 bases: TGCGCCAGCAGCCACAAATGGGAGCGGGAGGTTCCAGATACGCAGTATTTT.

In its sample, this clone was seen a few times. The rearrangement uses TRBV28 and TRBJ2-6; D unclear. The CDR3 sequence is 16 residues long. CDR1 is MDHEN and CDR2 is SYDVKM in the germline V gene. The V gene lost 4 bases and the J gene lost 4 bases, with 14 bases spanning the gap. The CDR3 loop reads CASSSEDISGANVLTF. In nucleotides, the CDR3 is TGTGCCAGCAGTTCAGAAGACATCTCAGGGGCCAACGTCCTGACTTTC.

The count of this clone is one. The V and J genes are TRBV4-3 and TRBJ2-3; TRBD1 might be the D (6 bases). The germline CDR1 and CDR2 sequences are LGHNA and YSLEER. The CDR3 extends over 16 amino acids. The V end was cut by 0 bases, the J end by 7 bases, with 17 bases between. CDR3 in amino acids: CASSQDQAGAGNTQYF. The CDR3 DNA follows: TGCGCCAGCAGCCAAGACCAGGCAGGGGCGGGTAATACGCAGTATTTT.

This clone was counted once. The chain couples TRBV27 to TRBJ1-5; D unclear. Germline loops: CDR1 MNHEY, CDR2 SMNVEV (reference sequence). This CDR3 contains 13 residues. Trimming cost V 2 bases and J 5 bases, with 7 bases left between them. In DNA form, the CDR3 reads TGTGCCAGCAGTTTAGATCGAGATCAGCCCCAGCATTTT. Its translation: CASSLDRDQPQHF.

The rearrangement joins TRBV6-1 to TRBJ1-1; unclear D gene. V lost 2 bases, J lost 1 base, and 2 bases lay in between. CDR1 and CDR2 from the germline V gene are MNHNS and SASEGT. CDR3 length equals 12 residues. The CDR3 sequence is CASSERNTEAFF. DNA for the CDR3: TGTGCCAGCAGTGAACGGAACACTGAAGCTTTCTTT.

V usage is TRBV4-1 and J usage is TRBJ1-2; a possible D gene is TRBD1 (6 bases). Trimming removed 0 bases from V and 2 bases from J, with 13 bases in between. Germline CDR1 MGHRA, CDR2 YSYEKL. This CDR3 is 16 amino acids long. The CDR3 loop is CASSQDTGRGNYGYTF. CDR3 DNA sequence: TGCGCCAGCAGCCAAGATACCGGCAGGGGAAACTATGGCTACACCTTC.